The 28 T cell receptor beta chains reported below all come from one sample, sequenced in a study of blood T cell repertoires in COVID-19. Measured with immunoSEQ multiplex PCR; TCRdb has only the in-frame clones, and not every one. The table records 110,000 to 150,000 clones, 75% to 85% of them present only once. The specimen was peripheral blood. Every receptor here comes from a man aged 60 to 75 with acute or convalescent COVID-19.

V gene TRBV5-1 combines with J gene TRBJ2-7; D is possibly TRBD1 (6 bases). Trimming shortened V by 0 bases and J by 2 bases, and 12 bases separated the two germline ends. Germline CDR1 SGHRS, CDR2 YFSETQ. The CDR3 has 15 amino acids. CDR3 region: CASSLDRASAYEQYF. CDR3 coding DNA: TGCGCCAGCAGCTTGGACAGGGCCTCGGCCTACGAGCAGTACTTC.

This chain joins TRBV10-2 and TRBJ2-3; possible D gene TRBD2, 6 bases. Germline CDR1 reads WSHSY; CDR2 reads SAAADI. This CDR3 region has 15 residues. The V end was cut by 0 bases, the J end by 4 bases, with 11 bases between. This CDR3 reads CASSESGGSADTQYF. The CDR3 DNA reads TGCGCCAGCAGTGAGTCGGGGGGTAGCGCAGATACGCAGTATTTT.

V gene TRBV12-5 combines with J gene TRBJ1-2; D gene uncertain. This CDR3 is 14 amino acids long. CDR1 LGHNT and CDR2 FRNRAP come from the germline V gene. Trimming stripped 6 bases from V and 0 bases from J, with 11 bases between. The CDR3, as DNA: TGTGCTAGTGGACTAACCGGGACTAACTATGGCTACACCTTC. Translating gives CASGLTGTNYGYTF.

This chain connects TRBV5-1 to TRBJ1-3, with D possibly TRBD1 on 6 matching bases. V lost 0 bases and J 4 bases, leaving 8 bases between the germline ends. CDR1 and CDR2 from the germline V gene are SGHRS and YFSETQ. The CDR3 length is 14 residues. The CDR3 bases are TGCGCCAGCAGCTTGGTTCAGGGGGGAAACACCATATATTTT. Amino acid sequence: CASSLVQGGNTIYF.

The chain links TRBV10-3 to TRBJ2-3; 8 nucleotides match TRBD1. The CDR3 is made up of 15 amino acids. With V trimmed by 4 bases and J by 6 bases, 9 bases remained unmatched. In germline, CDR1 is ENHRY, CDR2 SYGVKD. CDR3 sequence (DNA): TGTGCCATCAGTGGTCCCCCAGGGGGCGAGGATACGCAGTATTTT. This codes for CAISGPPGGEDTQYF.

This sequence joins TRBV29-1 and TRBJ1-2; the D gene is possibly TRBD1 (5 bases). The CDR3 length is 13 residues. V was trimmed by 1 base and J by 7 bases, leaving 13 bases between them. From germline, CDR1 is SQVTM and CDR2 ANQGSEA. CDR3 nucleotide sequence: TGCAGCGTTGAAGGGTATCGGGGGGGTGGCTACACCTTC. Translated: CSVEGYRGGGYTF.

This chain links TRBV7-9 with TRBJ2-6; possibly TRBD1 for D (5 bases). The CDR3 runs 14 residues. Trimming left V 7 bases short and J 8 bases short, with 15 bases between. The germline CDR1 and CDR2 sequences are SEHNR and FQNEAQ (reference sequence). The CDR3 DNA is TGTGCCAGCACCCAGGGATTTAGGACCAACGTCCTGACTTTC. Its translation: CASTQGFRTNVLTF.

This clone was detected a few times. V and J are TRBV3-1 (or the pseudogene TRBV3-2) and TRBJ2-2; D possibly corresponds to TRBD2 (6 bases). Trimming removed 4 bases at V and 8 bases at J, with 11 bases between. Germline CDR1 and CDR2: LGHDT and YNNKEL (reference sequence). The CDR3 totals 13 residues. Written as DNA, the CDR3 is TGTGCCAGCAGCCCGACTAGAGCTGGGGAGCTGTTTTTT. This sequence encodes CASSPTRAGELFF.

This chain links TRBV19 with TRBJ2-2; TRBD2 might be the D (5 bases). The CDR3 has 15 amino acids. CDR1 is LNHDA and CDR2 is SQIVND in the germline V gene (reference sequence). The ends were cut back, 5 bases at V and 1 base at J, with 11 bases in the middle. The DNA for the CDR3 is TGTGCCAGTAGTCCTAGCTGGGTGAACACCGGGGAGCTGTTTTTT. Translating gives CASSPSWVNTGELFF.

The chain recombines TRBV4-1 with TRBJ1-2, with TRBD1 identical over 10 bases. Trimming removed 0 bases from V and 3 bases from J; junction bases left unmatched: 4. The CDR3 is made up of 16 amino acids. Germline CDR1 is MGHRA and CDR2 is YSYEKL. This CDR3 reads CASSQDGQGVDYGYTF. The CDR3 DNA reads TGCGCCAGCAGCCAAGACGGACAGGGGGTTGACTATGGCTACACCTTC.

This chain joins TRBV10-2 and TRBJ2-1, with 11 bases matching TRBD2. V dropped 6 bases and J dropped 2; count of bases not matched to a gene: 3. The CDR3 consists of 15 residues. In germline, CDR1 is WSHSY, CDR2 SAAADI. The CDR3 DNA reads TGCGCCAGCAGATTACTAGCGGGAGCCTACAATGAGCAGTTCTTC. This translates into CASRLLAGAYNEQFF.

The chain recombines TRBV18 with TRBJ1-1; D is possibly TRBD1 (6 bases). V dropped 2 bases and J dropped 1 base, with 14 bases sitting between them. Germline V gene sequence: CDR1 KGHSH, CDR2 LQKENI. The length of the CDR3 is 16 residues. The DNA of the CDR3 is TGTGCCAGCTCACCAATACAGGGACAAGGGAACACTGAAGCTTTCTTT. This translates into CASSPIQGQGNTEAFF.

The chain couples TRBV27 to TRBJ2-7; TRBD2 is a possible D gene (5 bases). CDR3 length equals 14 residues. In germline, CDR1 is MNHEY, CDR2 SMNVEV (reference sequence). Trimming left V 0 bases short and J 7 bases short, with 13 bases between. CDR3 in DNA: TGTGCCAGCAGTTTATCGGCTACCTCGGGGGAGCAGTACTTC. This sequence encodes CASSLSATSGEQYF.

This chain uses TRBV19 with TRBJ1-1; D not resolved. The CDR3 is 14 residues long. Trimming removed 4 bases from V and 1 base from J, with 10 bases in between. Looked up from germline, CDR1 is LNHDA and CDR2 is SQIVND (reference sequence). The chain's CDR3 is CASSTQAGNTEAFF. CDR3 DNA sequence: TGTGCCAGTAGTACGCAGGCAGGGAACACTGAAGCTTTCTTT.

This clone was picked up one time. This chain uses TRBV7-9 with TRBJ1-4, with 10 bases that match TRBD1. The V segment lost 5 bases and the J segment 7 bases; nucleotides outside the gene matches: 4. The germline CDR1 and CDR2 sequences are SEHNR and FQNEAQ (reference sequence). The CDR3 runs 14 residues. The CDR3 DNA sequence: TGTGCCAGCAGCCTAGACAGGGGGCGTGAAAAACTGTTTTTT. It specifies CASSLDRGREKLFF.

The CDR3 is CASSPISGGYNEQFF. CDR3 DNA: TGTGCCAGCTCACCAATTTCGGGGGGCTACAATGAGCAGTTCTTC. V is TRBV18 and J is TRBJ2-1; 7 bases map to TRBD2. Germline V gene data show CDR1 as KGHSH and CDR2 as LQKENI. Unmatched junction bases numbered 4, after V lost 2 bases and J lost 3 bases. This CDR3 has 15 amino acids.

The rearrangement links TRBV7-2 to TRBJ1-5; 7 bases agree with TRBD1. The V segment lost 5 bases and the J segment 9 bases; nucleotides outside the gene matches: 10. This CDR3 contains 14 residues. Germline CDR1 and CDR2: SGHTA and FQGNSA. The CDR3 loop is CASSATGAYRPQHF. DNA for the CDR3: TGTGCCAGCAGCGCCACAGGGGCCTATAGGCCCCAGCATTTT.

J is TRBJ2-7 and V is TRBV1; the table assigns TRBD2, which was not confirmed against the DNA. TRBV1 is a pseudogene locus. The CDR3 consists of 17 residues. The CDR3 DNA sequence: TGCACCAGCAGCCCACGACCGACCAGGACTGGCTCCTACGAGCAGTACTTC. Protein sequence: CTSSPRPTRTGSYEQYF.

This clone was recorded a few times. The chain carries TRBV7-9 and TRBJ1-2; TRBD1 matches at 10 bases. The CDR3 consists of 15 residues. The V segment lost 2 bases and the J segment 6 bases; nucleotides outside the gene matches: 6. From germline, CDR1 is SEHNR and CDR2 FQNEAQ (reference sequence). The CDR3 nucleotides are TGTGCCAGCAGCTTATACGACAGGGGGCGTGATGGCTACACCTTC. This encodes CASSLYDRGRDGYTF.

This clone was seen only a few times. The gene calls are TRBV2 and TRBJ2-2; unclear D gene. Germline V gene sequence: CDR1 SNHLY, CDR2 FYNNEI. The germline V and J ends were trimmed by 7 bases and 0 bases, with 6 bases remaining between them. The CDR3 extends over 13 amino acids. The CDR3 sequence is CASISTNTGELFF. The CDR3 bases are TGTGCCAGCATTAGTACGAACACCGGGGAGCTGTTTTTT.

CDR3 sequence reads: CASSIRTGSWETQYF. As DNA, the CDR3 is TGTGCCAGCAGCATTCGGACAGGATCATGGGAGACCCAGTACTTC. The V gene is TRBV7-6, the J gene TRBJ2-5, with 7 bases that match TRBD1. CDR3 length: 15 amino acids. The germline V gene has CDR1 SGHVS and CDR2 FNYEAQ. The J segment lost 5 bases and the V segment lost 5 bases, leaving 11 bases of the junction unmatched.

The CDR3 region is CASSTDPNYGYTF. As DNA, the CDR3 is TGCGCCAGCAGCACTGATCCTAACTATGGCTACACCTTC. The genes are TRBV5-1 and TRBJ1-2; D gene uncertain. V lost 4 bases and J 0 bases, leaving 7 bases between the germline ends. The CDR3 length is 13 residues. Looked up from germline, CDR1 is SGHRS and CDR2 is YFSETQ.

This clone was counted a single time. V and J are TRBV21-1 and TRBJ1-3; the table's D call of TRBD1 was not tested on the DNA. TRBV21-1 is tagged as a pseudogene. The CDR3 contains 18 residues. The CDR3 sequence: CASSRFFGQGQTGNTIYF. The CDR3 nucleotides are TGTGCCAGCAGCAGGTTCTTCGGACAGGGACAAACTGGAAACACCATATATTTT.

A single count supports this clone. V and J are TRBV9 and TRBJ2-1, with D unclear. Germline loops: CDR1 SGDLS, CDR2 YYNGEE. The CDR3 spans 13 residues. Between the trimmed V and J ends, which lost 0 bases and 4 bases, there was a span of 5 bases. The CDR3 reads CASSVARYNEQFF. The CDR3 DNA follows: TGTGCCAGCAGCGTAGCCAGGTACAATGAGCAGTTCTTC.

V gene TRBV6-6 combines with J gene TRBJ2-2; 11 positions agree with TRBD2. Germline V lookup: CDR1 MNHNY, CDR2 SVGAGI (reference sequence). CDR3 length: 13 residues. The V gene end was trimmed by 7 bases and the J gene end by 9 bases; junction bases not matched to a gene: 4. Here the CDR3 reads CASTLAGGRELFF. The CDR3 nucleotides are TGTGCCAGCACCCTAGCGGGGGGCCGGGAGCTGTTTTTT.

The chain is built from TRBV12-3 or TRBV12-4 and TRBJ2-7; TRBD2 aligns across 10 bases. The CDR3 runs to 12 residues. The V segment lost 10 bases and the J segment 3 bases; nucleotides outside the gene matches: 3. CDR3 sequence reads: CATSGRNYEQYF. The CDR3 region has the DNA TGTGCCACTAGCGGGAGAAACTACGAGCAGTACTTC.

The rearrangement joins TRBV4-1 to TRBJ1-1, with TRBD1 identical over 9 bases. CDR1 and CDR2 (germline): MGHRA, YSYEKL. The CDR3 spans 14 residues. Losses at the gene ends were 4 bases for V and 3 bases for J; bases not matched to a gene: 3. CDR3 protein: CASSPRDRDTEAFF. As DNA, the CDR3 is TGCGCCAGCAGCCCGCGGGACAGGGACACTGAAGCTTTCTTT.

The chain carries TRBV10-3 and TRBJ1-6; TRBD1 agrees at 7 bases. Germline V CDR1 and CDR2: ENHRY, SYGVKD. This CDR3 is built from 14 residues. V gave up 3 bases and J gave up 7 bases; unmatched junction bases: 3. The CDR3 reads CAISDKQGNSPLHF. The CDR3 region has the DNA TGTGCCATCAGTGATAAACAGGGGAATTCACCCCTCCACTTT.